This entry describes one TCR beta chain. The data were obtained in a study of T cell repertoires in cytomegalovirus infection. Using its own MiXCR run on the reads, TCRdb lists one record per CDR3 protein. Here the sample spans about 100,000 distinct CDR3 sequences, around a quarter being singletons. The CDR3 is made up of 13 amino acids. In germline, CDR1 is SGHAT, CDR2 FQNNGV. J gave up 6 bases and V 4 bases, and 5 bases lay outside the gene matches. This sequence originates from a human donor in good health (CMV status not recorded). Some clones in this sample may be carry-over from other donors' samples. The gene calls are TRBV11-2 and TRBJ2-7; TRBD2 aligns across 8 bases. Material for sequencing was CD8+ T cells from PBMCs. The CDR3 DNA reads as TGTGCCAGCAGCTGGCTAGCGGGTCGCGAGCAGTACTTC. It is translated as CASSWLAGREQYF.